Listed here is a single TCR beta chain. This entry comes from a study of blood T cell repertoires in COVID-19. Clones were sequenced by immunoSEQ multiplex PCR, and TCRdb holds only the in-frame ones, with some missing. The sample comprises approximately 220,000 clones, around 87% of which are singletons, and around 16% rests with the top ten. This CDR3 contains 18 residues. J lost 3 bases, V lost 4 bases, and 15 bases had no gene match. Germline V CDR1 and CDR2: SGHTA, FQGNSA. The sequencing input was PBMCs or T cells enriched from blood (not recorded which). This receptor was taken from a man aged 25 to 45 who had been exposed to COVID-19. V usage is TRBV7-2 and J usage is TRBJ2-3; TRBD2 matches 8 bases. The CDR3 bases are TGTGCCAGCAGCTCCCAGCTCCCTCGCGGGGGGACTACAGATACGCAGTATTTT. This gives the protein CASSSQLPRGGTTDTQYF.